This T cell receptor (beta chain) was recorded in a study of T cells in localized non-small cell lung cancer. Measured with immunoSEQ multiplex PCR; TCRdb has only the in-frame clones, and not every one. Of over 2,500 clones in the sample, over 25% were seen once. Trimming took off 5 bases at V and 0 bases at J, with 10 bases between the two ends. Germline loops: CDR1 SGHNT, CDR2 YENEEA. The CDR3 length is 14 residues. In its sample, this clone ranks as medium-sized. The sequences come from lung tumor tissue, collected before any cancer treatment. This sequence joins TRBV11-3 and TRBJ1-1, with a possible D match to TRBD1 (5 bases). This receptor was obtained from a woman aged 35-70 years with stage I lung adenocarcinoma. Written as DNA, the CDR3 is TGTGCCAGCAGCCCAGGGACGGTGAACACTGAAGCTTTCTTT. This gives the protein CASSPGTVNTEAFF. Using reference TRBV11-3 and TRBJ1-1 for the parts outside the CDR3, the full variable domain is EAGVVQSPRYKIIEKKQPVAFWCNPISGHNTLYWYLQNLGQGPELLIRYENEEAVDDSQLPKDRFSAERLKGVDSTLKIQPAELGDSAVYLCASSPGTVNTEAFFGQGTRLTVV.